This entry lists 24 T cell receptor beta chains sequenced from one sample in a study of T-cell memory formation after mild COVID-19. TCRdb used MiXCR to reprocess the 5' RACE reads, holding one entry per CDR3 protein. The top ten hold approximately 25% of the sample, which has more than 110,000 distinct CDR3 sequences, under 30% seen once. Input material: PBMCs or a T cell subset sorted from them (not recorded which). The receptors were sampled from an adult woman who had mild COVID-19 (a few samples of this study predate the infection). Cell type and time point are not known.

This chain links TRBV5-5 with TRBJ1-2; 7 positions agree with TRBD1. V shed 4 bases and J 3 bases; nucleotides not matched to a gene: 9. There are 15 residues in the CDR3. Germline CDR1 and CDR2: SGHKS and YYEKEE (reference sequence). CDR3 region: CASSGSIGQDYGYTF. CDR3 in DNA: TGTGCCAGCAGCGGGTCTATAGGACAGGACTATGGCTACACCTTC.

This clonotype was detected a few times. J is TRBJ2-2 and V is TRBV7-6; D unresolved. CDR1 is SGHVS, CDR2 FNYEAQ, per germline. V was shortened by 1 base and J by 3 bases, with 18 bases between the two germline ends. CDR3 length: 18 residues. The CDR3: CASSLGGYGSQDTGELFF. In DNA, the CDR3 is TGTGCCAGCAGCTTAGGTGGTTATGGTAGTCAGGACACCGGGGAGCTGTTTTTT.

This clonotype was seen a few times. The V call is TRBV7-9, the J call TRBJ2-7; 9 bases are shared with TRBD1. Unmatched junction bases numbered 2, after V lost 8 bases and J lost 3 bases. The CDR3 extends over 12 amino acids. CDR1 is SEHNR, CDR2 FQNEAQ, per germline (reference sequence). The CDR3: CASGTGIYEQYF. DNA for the CDR3: TGTGCCAGCGGGACAGGGATCTACGAGCAGTACTTC.

This clonotype was counted only a few times. The V gene is TRBV20-1, the J gene TRBJ1-2; the D is unclear. From germline, CDR1 is DFQATT and CDR2 SNEGSKA (reference sequence). This CDR3 spans 13 amino acids. The ends were cut back, 6 bases at V and 3 bases at J, with 14 bases in the middle. The chain's CDR3 is CSAALRDDYGYTF. The DNA of the CDR3 is TGCAGTGCGGCCCTTAGGGATGACTATGGCTACACCTTC.

The chain's CDR3 is CASSSTGSSYNEQFF. CDR3 DNA sequence: TGTGCCAGCAGTTCGACGGGAAGCTCCTACAATGAGCAGTTCTTC. The chain employs TRBV27 and TRBJ2-1, with a possible D match to TRBD2 (5 bases). Trimming took off 4 bases at V and 0 bases at J, with 10 bases between the two ends. This CDR3 is built from 15 residues. From germline, CDR1 is MNHEY and CDR2 SMNVEV (reference sequence).

The chain joins TRBV9 to TRBJ2-2; D may match TRBD1 or TRBD2 (7 bases each). V lost 8 bases and J 1 base, leaving 12 bases between the germline ends. The CDR3 loop spans 14 amino acids. Germline-derived CDR1 and CDR2 are SGDLS and YYNGEE. The CDR3 nucleotides read TGTGCCAGTCAGGGGGGGCAGAACACCGGGGAGCTGTTTTTT. Amino acids: CASQGGQNTGELFF. The variable domain in full, completed from reference TRBV9 and TRBJ2-2, reads DSGVTQTPKHLITATGQRVTLRCSPRSGDLSVYWYQQSLDQGLQFLIQYYNGEERAKGNILERFSAQQFPDLHSELNLSSLELGDSALYFCASQGGQNTGELFFGEGSRLTVL.

This clonotype was observed once. This rearrangement joins TRBV5-6 to TRBJ1-2; D is possibly TRBD1 (6 bases). Trimming shortened V by 0 bases and J by 7 bases, and 19 bases separated the two germline ends. The germline gives CDR1 SGHDT, CDR2 YYEEEE. The CDR3 has 16 residues. CDR3: CASSLGSRGRFGGYTF. DNA for the CDR3: TGTGCCAGCAGCTTGGGTAGTCGGGGGCGCTTCGGTGGCTACACCTTC.

This clonotype was seen only a few times. This chain uses TRBV30 with TRBJ2-3; D gene ambiguous. Germline lookup yields CDR1 GTSNPN and CDR2 SVGIG (reference sequence). The CDR3 loop spans 13 amino acids. Between the trimmed V and J ends, which lost 0 bases and 2 bases, there was a span of 6 bases. The CDR3 nucleotides read TGTGCCTGGAGTGTAGTGCCCACAGATACGCAGTATTTT. Protein sequence: CAWSVVPTDTQYF. The whole variable domain, remainder taken from reference TRBV30 and TRBJ2-3, is SQTIHQWPATLVQPVGSPLSLECTVEGTSNPNLYWYRQAAGRGLQLLFYSVGIGQISSEVPQNLSASRPQDRQFILSSKKLLLSDSGFYLCAWSVVPTDTQYFGPGTRLTVL.

This clonotype was seen a few times. The chain recombines TRBV7-9 with TRBJ1-5; 7 positions agree with TRBD1. From germline, CDR1 is SEHNR and CDR2 FQNEAQ (reference sequence). The CDR3 runs to 14 residues. The ends lost 4 bases at V and 6 bases at J; junction bases unmatched: 6. The CDR3 spells CASSSETGTQPQHF. CDR3 sequence (DNA): TGTGCCAGCAGCTCCGAGACAGGGACTCAGCCCCAGCATTTT.

The chain recombines TRBV15 with TRBJ1-2, with a tentative D call TRBD1 (5 bases). This CDR3 region has 15 residues. V lost 0 bases, J lost 2 bases, and 10 bases lay in between. Germline V gives CDR1 LNHNV, CDR2 YYDKDF (reference sequence). This CDR3 reads CATSRDVGGNYGYTF. The CDR3 DNA sequence: TGTGCCACCAGCAGAGATGTGGGGGGGAACTATGGCTACACCTTC.

The V and J genes are TRBV11-1 and TRBJ2-1; D uncertain. The V end was cut by 1 base, the J end by 3 bases, with 16 bases between. This CDR3 contains 17 residues. CDR1 and CDR2 from the germline V gene are SGHAT and FQDESV (reference sequence). CDR3 coding DNA: TGTGCCAGCAGCTTAGTCAGTTTGAGCACAAACTACAATGAGCAGTTCTTC. This encodes CASSLVSLSTNYNEQFF.

This clonotype was picked up a small number of times. The rearrangement joins TRBV6-4 to TRBJ2-1, with D perhaps given as TRBD1 or TRBD2 (5 bases each). Germline-derived CDR1 and CDR2 are MRHNA and SNTAGT. With 4 bases removed from V and 9 bases from J, the gap between germline ends came to 13 bases. The CDR3 runs 13 residues. As DNA, the CDR3 is TGTGCCAGCAGTGGAGGGGCTAATGGTGAGCAGTTCTTC. Translation: CASSGGANGEQFF.

As DNA, the CDR3 is TGTGCCAGCAGCTTACTGCCCTCGGGGAACACTGAAGCTTTCTTT. Translating gives CASSLLPSGNTEAFF. The V and J genes are TRBV7-9 and TRBJ1-1; D remains unclear. CDR3 length: 15 amino acids. Germline values: CDR1 SEHNR, CDR2 FQNEAQ (reference sequence). V was trimmed by 2 bases and J by 1 base, leaving 11 bases between them.

This clonotype has more than one count but fewer than ten. The CDR3 sequence is CASSLEGLPYEQYF. The CDR3 DNA reads as TGTGCCAGCAGTTTAGAGGGACTACCCTACGAGCAGTACTTC. The chain combines TRBV12-3 or TRBV12-4 with TRBJ2-7; the match to TRBD2 covers 7 bases. The V segment lost 1 base and the J segment 2 bases; nucleotides outside the gene matches: 2. CDR3 size: 14 residues.

By share, this clonotype counts as medium-sized. The V call is TRBV7-2, the J call TRBJ2-1; D is ambiguous. Germline loops: CDR1 SGHTA, CDR2 FQGNSA. Trimming took off 1 base at V and 5 bases at J, with 12 bases between the two ends. This CDR3 is 15 amino acids long. The CDR3 here is CASSLVGGNDNEQFF. CDR3 nucleotides: TGTGCCAGCAGCTTAGTTGGCGGAAACGACAATGAGCAGTTCTTC.

A few counts support this clonotype. The CDR3 region has the DNA TGTGCCAGCCGACAGGGAAGGGCCTACGAGCAGTACTTC. Protein sequence: CASRQGRAYEQYF. This sequence joins TRBV27 and TRBJ2-7, with 7 bases that match TRBD1. This CDR3 region has 13 residues. Per the germline V gene, CDR1 is MNHEY and CDR2 is SMNVEV (reference sequence). J gave up 2 bases and V 8 bases, and 6 bases lay outside the gene matches.

In its sample, this clonotype was seen a few times. The chain recombines TRBV7-9 with TRBJ1-2; D is unresolved. Germline CDR1 and CDR2: SEHNR and FQNEAQ (reference sequence). Trimming stripped 0 bases from V and 4 bases from J, with 9 bases between. The CDR3 contains 14 residues. The CDR3 is CASSLAPETYGYTF. In DNA form, the CDR3 reads TGTGCCAGCAGCTTAGCGCCGGAAACCTATGGCTACACCTTC.

This clonotype was seen a handful of times. The chain employs TRBV7-9 and TRBJ1-6; D not certain. V lost 1 base and J 13 bases, leaving 14 bases between the germline ends. There are 14 residues in the CDR3. Germline CDR1 SEHNR, CDR2 FQNEAQ (reference sequence). Here the CDR3 DNA reads TGTGCCAGCAGCTTAGAGATAGGAGTGCGGCCCCTCCACTTT. Its translation is CASSLEIGVRPLHF. The whole variable domain, filled in from reference TRBV7-9 and TRBJ1-6, reads DTGVSQNPRHKITKRGQNVTFRCDPISEHNRLYWYRQTLGQGPEFLTYFQNEAQLEKSRLLSDRFSAERPKGSFSTLEIQRTEQGDSAMYLCASSLEIGVRPLHFGNGTRLTVT.

The V gene is TRBV19, the J gene TRBJ1-4, with D hard to call. Germline V gives CDR1 LNHDA, CDR2 SQIVND (reference sequence). The CDR3 runs to 14 residues. Trimming shortened V by 5 bases and J by 5 bases, and 12 bases separated the two germline ends. CDR3: CASSARVGNEKLFF. The CDR3 nucleotides read TGTGCCAGTAGTGCCCGGGTCGGAAATGAAAAACTGTTTTTT.

J is TRBJ2-3 and V is TRBV5-1, with unresolved D. CDR1 and CDR2 from the germline V gene are SGHRS and YFSETQ. Between the trimmed V and J ends, which lost 0 bases and 6 bases, there was a span of 5 bases. CDR3 length equals 12 residues. The CDR3 DNA is TGCGCCAGCAGCTTGGACCCGGATACGCAGTATTTT. It codes for CASSLDPDTQYF.

The chain is built from TRBV29-1 and TRBJ2-7, with 11 bases aligning to TRBD2. In germline, CDR1 is SQVTM, CDR2 ANQGSEA. The CDR3 loop spans 14 amino acids. The V segment lost 6 bases and the J segment 3 bases; nucleotides outside the gene matches: 7. CDR3 in amino acids: CSVVAGGDFYEQYF. Written as DNA, the CDR3 is TGCAGCGTGGTAGCGGGGGGGGATTTCTACGAGCAGTACTTC.

The chain couples TRBV27 to TRBJ2-5; D not resolved. V lost 3 bases and J lost 3, with 11 bases in between. The CDR3 length is 14 residues. CDR1 and CDR2 (germline): MNHEY, SMNVEV (reference sequence). The CDR3 protein is CASSFEYGKETQYF. CDR3 nucleotides: TGTGCCAGCAGTTTTGAGTATGGTAAAGAGACCCAGTACTTC.

The genes are TRBV9 and TRBJ1-2; no reliable D call. The CDR3 is 14 amino acids. Per the germline V gene, CDR1 is SGDLS and CDR2 is YYNGEE. Trimming removed 4 bases at V and 3 bases at J, with 13 bases between. The CDR3 region is CASSPGRGDYGYTF. The CDR3 nucleotides are TGTGCCAGCAGCCCGGGTAGAGGAGACTATGGCTACACCTTC.

The chain recombines TRBV28 with TRBJ1-1; a weak D match, TRBD1 (6 bases). The CDR3 sequence is 14 residues long. CDR1 MDHEN and CDR2 SYDVKM come from the germline V gene. The V and J ends lost 3 bases and 4 bases respectively, with 12 bases between them. The CDR3 sequence: CASSFGGLSTEAFF. For the CDR3, the DNA is TGTGCCAGCAGTTTCGGGGGGCTGTCCACTGAAGCTTTCTTT.